The entry below gives a single TCR beta chain sequence along with its context. Antigen unknown. These data are taken from a study of cytomegalovirus exposure and HLA in healthy donors. Study conclusions and caveats: The study flagged around 150 TCR beta chains as cytomegalovirus-associated.

Sequencing was performed with immunoSEQ multiplex PCR; in TCRdb, only in-frame clones are kept and a portion is missing. The sample lists under 150,000 clones, roughly 81% seen once, with roughly 1.4% in the top ten. This clonotype was obtained from a woman aged 30 to 39 in good health and CMV-seronegative. Sequenced sample: PBMCs.

The CDR3 bases are TGTGCCAGCAGCTTGACAGGGGAACTATACGAGCAGTACTTC. Its translation is CASSLTGELYEQYF. The V call is TRBV5-5, the J call TRBJ2-7, with TRBD1 matching over 7 bases. V shed 1 base, J shed 4 bases, and the junction held 5 bases outside the gene matches. This CDR3 has 14 amino acids. Looked up from germline, CDR1 is SGHKS and CDR2 is YYEKEE (reference sequence). The full variable domain, completed using reference TRBV5-5 and TRBJ2-7, is DAGVTQSPTHLIKTRGQQVTLRCSPISGHKSVSWYQQVLGQGPQFIFQYYEKEERGRGNFPDRFSARQFPNYSSELNVNALLLGDSALYLCASSLTGELYEQYFGPGTRLTVT.